The source of this T cell receptor beta chain is a study of shared clonotypes between healthy human individuals. Looking at the study overall: Donors had three CD4 naive, three CD4 memory, two CD8 naive and one CD8 memory plate apiece. Whole-study results and caveats: Larger richness was generally estimated for naive than memory subsets.

This clone was recorded once. Antigen unknown. CD8 cells regarded as naive lacked CD45RO, were positively chosen for CCR7, and omitted terminally differentiated effector memory CD45RA+ cells. Adults of Caucasian background living in Nashville, Tennessee made up all donors. The CDR3 is 13 residues long. The germline gives CDR1 MNHEY, CDR2 SMNVEV (reference sequence). V was cut by 5 bases and J by 2 bases, with 8 bases left in between. Assay execution took place at the deep level. The table came from immunoSEQ multiplex PCR; TCRdb's copy has only in-frame clones and leaves some out. The table has around 2.1 million clones, more than 85% seen once; the top ten hold 1.5% to 2%.

The sequence was obtained from a man aged 18 to 30 in good health. Some clones in this sample may be carry-over from other donors' samples. The chain links TRBV27 to TRBJ2-3; no reliable D call. The sequenced sample consisted of naive CD8+ T cells from PBMCs. In DNA form, the CDR3 reads TGTGCCAGCAGTCATCTGGCCACAGATACGCAGTATTTT. This encodes CASSHLATDTQYF.